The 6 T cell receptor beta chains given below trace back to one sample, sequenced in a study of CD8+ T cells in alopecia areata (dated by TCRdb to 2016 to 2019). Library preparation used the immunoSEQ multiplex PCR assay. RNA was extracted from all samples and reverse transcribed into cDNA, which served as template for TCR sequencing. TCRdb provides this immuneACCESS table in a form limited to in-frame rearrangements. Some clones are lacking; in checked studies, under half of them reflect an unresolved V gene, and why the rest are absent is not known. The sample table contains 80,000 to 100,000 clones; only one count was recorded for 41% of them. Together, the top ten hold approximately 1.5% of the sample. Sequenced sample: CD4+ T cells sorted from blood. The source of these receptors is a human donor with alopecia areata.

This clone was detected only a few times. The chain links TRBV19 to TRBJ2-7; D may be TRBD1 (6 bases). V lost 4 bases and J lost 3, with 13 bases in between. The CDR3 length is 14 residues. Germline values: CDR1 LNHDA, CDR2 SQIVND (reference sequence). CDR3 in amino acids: CASSTETGRYEQYF. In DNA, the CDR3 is TGTGCCAGTAGTACCGAGACAGGCCGCTACGAGCAGTACTTC.

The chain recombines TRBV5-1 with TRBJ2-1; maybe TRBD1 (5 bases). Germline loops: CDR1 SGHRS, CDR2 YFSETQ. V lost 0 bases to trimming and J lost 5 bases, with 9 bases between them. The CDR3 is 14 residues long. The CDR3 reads CASSLGQGNNEQFF. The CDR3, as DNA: TGCGCCAGCAGCTTGGGCCAGGGCAACAATGAGCAGTTCTTC.

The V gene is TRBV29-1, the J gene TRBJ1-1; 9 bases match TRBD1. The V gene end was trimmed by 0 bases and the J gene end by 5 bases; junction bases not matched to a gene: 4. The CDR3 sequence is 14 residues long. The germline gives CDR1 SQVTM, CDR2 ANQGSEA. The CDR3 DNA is TGCAGCGTTGAAGAGGGGACAGGGAAGACTGAAGCTTTCTTT. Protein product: CSVEEGTGKTEAFF.

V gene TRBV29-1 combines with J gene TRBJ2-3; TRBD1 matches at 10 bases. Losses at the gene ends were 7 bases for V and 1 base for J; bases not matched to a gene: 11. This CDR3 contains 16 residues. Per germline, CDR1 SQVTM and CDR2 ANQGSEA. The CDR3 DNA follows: TGCAGCGCAGCCTTATGGGGGACAGGGGGCACAGATACGCAGTATTTT. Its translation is CSAALWGTGGTDTQYF.

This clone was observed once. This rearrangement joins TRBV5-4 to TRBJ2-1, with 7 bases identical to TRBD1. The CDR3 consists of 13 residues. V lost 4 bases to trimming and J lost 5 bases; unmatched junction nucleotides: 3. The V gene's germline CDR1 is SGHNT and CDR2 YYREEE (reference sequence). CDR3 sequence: CASSVGQNNEQFF. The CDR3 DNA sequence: TGTGCCAGCAGCGTGGGACAGAACAATGAGCAGTTCTTC.

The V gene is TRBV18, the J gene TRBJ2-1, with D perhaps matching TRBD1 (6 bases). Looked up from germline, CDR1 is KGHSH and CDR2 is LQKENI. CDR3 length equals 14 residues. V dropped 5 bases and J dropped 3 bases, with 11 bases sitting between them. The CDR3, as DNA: TGTGCCAGCTCATCACAGGGAAACTACAATGAGCAGTTCTTC. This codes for CASSSQGNYNEQFF.